This T cell receptor beta chain was documented in a study of cytomegalovirus exposure and HLA in healthy donors. This CDR3 comprises 16 residues. V was trimmed by 0 bases and J by 0 bases, leaving 9 bases between them. Germline loops: CDR1 MNHNS, CDR2 SASEGT. Overall study findings and caveats: TRBV6-2, TRBV6-3 and some other V segments were unresolvable in 87-base-pair reads. It was reported that TCR beta sequences correctly inferred the HLA-A and HLA-B alleles for most subjects. Using the classifier, cytomegalovirus status was reportedly diagnosed with high specificity and sensitivity. Confirmation in vitro established that a few CMV-associated chains were specific for CMV antigens.

In the case of this clone: The antigen remains undetermined.

The primer mix had 60 Vbeta and 13 Jbeta primers. Clones were sequenced by immunoSEQ multiplex PCR, and TCRdb holds only the in-frame ones, with some missing. The sample has about 120,000 clones; over 60% are singletons. Sequenced sample: PBMCs. This TCR came from a man aged 30 to 39 in good health and CMV-seropositive. The V call is TRBV6-1, the J call TRBJ1-5, with D unclear. The CDR3 loop reads CASSEARGNSNQPQHF. As DNA, the CDR3 is TGTGCCAGCAGTGAAGCGAGAGGAAATAGCAATCAGCCCCAGCATTTT.